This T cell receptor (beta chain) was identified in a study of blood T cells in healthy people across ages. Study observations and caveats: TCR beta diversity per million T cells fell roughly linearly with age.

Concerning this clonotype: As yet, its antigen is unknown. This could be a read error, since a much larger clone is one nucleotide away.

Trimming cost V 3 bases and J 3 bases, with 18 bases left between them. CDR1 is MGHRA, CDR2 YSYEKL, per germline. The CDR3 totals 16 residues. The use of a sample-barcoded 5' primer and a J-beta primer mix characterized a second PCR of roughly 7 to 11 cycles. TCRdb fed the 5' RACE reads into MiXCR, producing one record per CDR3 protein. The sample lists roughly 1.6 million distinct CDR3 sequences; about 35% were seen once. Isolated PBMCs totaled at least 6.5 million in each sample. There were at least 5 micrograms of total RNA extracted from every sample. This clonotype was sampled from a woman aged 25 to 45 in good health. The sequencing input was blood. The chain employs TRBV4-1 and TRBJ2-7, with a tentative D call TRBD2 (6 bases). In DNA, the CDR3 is TGCGCCAGCAGCCACCAGTGTCCGGGACTCAGCTACGAGCAGTACTTC. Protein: CASSHQCPGLSYEQYF.